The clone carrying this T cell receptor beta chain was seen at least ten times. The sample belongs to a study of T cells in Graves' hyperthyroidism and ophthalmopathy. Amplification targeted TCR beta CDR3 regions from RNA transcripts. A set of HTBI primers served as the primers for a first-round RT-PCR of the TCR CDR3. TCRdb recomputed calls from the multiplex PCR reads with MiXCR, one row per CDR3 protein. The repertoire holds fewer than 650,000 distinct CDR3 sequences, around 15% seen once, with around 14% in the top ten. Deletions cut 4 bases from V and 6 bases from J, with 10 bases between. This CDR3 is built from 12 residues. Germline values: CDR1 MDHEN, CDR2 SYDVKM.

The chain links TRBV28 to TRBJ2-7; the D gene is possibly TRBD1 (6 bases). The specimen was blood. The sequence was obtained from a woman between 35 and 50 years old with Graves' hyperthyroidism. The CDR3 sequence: CASSSGQSEQYF. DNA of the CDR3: TGTGCCAGCAGTTCAGGACAGAGCGAGCAGTACTTC.